The TCR beta chain described here comes from a study of T-cell reconstitution after alpha-beta-depleted transplantation in children. General study points: Reportedly, only several hundred clones from non-depleted graft cells drove alpha-beta T-cell counts at about two months. T-cell counts and diversity were attributed mostly to newly produced T cells one year after transplant. High day-60 TCRbeta diversity in some patients came from surviving recipient T cells and thymic progenitors.

Germline assignment: CDR1 SNHLY and CDR2 FYNNEI. Trimming removed 4 bases at V and 6 bases at J, with 23 bases between. This CDR3 comprises 17 residues. In regard to this clonotype: The target antigen is unknown.

For TCRbeta, the library was prepared with unique molecular identifiers. Each CDR3 protein gets one entry after TCRdb re-called the PCR reads with MiXCR. The sample gives fewer than 350,000 distinct CDR3 sequences, 11% of which show up once; around 20% is in the top ten. Sequencing was performed on peripheral blood, taken 180 days after TCRalphabeta/CD19-depleted stem cell transplant. The TCR was taken from a male patient aged 2-10 years who had a stem cell transplant for chronic granulomatous disease, so the T cells may come from the graft donor. The V call is TRBV2, the J call TRBJ2-3; tentatively, D is TRBD1 (6 bases). Here the CDR3 reads CASSVQGQSIIVDTQYF. CDR3 nucleotides: TGTGCCAGCAGTGTACAGGGCCAAAGTATTATCGTGGATACGCAGTATTTT.